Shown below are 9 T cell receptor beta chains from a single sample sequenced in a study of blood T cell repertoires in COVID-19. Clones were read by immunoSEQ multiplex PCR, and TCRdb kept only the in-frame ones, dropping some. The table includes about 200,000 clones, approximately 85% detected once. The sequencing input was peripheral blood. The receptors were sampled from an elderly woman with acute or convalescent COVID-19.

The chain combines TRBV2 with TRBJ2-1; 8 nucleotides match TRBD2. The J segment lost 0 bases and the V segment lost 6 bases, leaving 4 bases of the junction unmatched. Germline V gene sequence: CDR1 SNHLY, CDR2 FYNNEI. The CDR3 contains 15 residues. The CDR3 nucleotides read TGTGCCAGCAGGATAGCGGGAAGCTCCTACAATGAGCAGTTCTTC. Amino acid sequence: CASRIAGSSYNEQFF.

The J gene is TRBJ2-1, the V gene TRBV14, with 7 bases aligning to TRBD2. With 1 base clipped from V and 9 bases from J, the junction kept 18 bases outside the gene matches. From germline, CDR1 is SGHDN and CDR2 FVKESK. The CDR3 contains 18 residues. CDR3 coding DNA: TGTGCCAGCAGCCAAGGACCCCGGGACTATCGGAATAGGGGTGAGCAGTTCTTC. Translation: CASSQGPRDYRNRGEQFF.

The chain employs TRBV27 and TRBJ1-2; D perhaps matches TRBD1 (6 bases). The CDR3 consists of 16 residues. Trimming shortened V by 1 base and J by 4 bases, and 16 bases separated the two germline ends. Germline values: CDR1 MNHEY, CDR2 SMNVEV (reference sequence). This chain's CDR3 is CASSLFGGDILYGYTF. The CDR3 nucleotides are TGTGCCAGCAGTTTATTTGGGGGGGACATCCTCTATGGCTACACCTTC.

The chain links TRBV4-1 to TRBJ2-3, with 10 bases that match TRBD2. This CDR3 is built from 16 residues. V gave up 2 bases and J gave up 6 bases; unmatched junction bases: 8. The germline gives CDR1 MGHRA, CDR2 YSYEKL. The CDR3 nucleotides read TGCGCCAGCAGCCAAATCCCTAGCGGGAGAGGGGATACGCAGTATTTT. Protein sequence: CASSQIPSGRGDTQYF.

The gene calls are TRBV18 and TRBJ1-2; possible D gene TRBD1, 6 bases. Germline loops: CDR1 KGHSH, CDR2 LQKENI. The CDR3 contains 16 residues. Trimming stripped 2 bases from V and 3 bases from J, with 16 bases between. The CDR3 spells CASSPVTAGVDYGYTF. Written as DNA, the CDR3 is TGTGCCAGCTCACCAGTGACGGCAGGGGTGGACTATGGCTACACCTTC.

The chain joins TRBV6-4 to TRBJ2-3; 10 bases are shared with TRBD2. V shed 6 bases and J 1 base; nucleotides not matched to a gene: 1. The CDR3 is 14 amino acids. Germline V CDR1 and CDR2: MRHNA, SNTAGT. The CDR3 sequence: CASRAGGGTDTQYF. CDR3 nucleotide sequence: TGTGCCAGCAGAGCGGGAGGGGGCACAGATACGCAGTATTTT.

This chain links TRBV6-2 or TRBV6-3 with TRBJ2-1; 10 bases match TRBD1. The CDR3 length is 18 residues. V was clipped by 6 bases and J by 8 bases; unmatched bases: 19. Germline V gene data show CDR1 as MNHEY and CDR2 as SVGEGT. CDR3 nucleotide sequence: TGTGCCAGCAGCCCTGGGGCGTGGGACAGGGGAGGTGGGTATGAGCAGTTCTTC. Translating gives CASSPGAWDRGGGYEQFF.

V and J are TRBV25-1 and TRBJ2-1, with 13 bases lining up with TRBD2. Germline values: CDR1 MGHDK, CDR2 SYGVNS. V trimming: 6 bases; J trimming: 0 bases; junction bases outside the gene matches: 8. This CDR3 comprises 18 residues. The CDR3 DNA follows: TGTGCCAGCAGGGGCGGACTAGCGGGAGAGAGCTCCTACAATGAGCAGTTCTTC. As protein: CASRGGLAGESSYNEQFF. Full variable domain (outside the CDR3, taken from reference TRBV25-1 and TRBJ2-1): EADIYQTPRYLVIGTGKKITLECSQTMGHDKMYWYQQDPGMELHLIHYSYGVNSTEKGDLSSESTVSRIRTEHFPLTLESARPSHTSQYLCASRGGLAGESSYNEQFFGPGTRLTVL.

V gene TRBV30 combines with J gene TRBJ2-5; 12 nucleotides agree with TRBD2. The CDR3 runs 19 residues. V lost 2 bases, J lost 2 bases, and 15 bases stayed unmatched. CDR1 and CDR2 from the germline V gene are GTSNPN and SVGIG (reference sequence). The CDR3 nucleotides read TGTGCCTGGAGTCCTCCCATCGGACTAGCGGGGACAAATCAAGAGACCCAGTACTTC. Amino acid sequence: CAWSPPIGLAGTNQETQYF.